A single sample is the source of the 8 T cell receptor beta chains below, sequenced in a study of cytomegalovirus exposure and HLA in healthy donors. Amplification used 60 Vbeta primers and 13 Jbeta primers. Sequenced by immunoSEQ multiplex PCR; TCRdb stores in-frame clones only, minus some. The profile shows roughly 120,000 clones, 65% to 85% of them singletons. Material: PBMCs. The receptors shown here come from a man younger than 45 in good health and CMV-seropositive.

The chain's CDR3 is CATSTAGGQPQHF. In nucleotides, the CDR3 is TGTGCCACCAGCACCGCCGGAGGTCAGCCCCAGCATTTT. V gene TRBV15 combines with J gene TRBJ1-5, with D unclear. Germline values: CDR1 LNHNV, CDR2 YYDKDF (reference sequence). CDR3 length equals 13 residues. Trimming stripped 4 bases from V and 6 bases from J, with 10 bases between.

The rearrangement links TRBV9 to TRBJ2-7, with 12 bases matching TRBD2. V shed 3 bases, J shed 6 bases, and the junction held 7 bases outside the gene matches. The CDR3 totals 15 residues. CDR1 and CDR2 from the germline V gene are SGDLS and YYNGEE. The CDR3 nucleotides are TGTGCCAGCAGCGACTCCGGGACTAGCGGGTCCGAGCAGTACTTC. Translated: CASSDSGTSGSEQYF.

The sample holds a few counts of this clone. The V gene is TRBV6-6, the J gene TRBJ1-1; D gene uncertain. The CDR3 contains 12 residues. V lost 6 bases and J 6 bases, leaving 11 bases between the germline ends. Germline lookup yields CDR1 MNHNY and CDR2 SVGAGI (reference sequence). The CDR3 coding sequence is TGTGCCAGCAGCCCAGTTCCTGCTGAAGCTTTCTTT. It yields the protein CASSPVPAEAFF.

The chain links TRBV5-1 to TRBJ2-6; D is perhaps TRBD2 (6 bases). From germline, CDR1 is SGHRS and CDR2 YFSETQ. The length of the CDR3 is 16 residues. The V gene lost 0 bases and the J gene lost 0 bases, with 7 bases spanning the gap. The CDR3 here is CASSLGGGSGANVLTF. The CDR3 DNA follows: TGCGCCAGCAGCTTGGGGGGAGGCTCTGGGGCCAACGTCCTGACTTTC.

The rearrangement joins TRBV6-1 to TRBJ2-5; D possibly corresponds to TRBD2 (5 bases). CDR1 is MNHNS, CDR2 SASEGT, per germline. This CDR3 is built from 15 residues. Trimming removed 6 bases from V and 4 bases from J, with 18 bases in between. CDR3 loop: CASRMREIRVETQYF. CDR3 in DNA: TGTGCCAGCAGAATGAGGGAAATCAGAGTAGAGACCCAGTACTTC.

The chain carries TRBV5-8 and TRBJ2-3; tentative D call: TRBD1 (5 bases). This CDR3 comprises 12 residues. CDR1 and CDR2 from the germline V gene are SGHTS and YDEGEE. V lost 1 base to trimming and J lost 5 bases, with 5 bases between them. The CDR3 nucleotides are TGTGCCAGCAGCTTGAGGGGAGATACGCAGTATTTT. It translates to CASSLRGDTQYF.

CDR3 protein: CAISGTGQGAIGELFF. The CDR3 nucleotides read TGTGCCATCAGCGGAACGGGACAGGGGGCGATCGGGGAGCTGTTTTTT. The chain uses TRBV10-3 and TRBJ2-2; 12 nucleotides align to TRBD1. The CDR3 runs 16 residues. Trimming removed 6 bases from V and 7 bases from J; junction bases left unmatched: 9. The germline V gene encodes CDR1 ENHRY and CDR2 SYGVKD.

The chain combines TRBV4-1 with TRBJ2-7, with a possible D match to TRBD2 (6 bases). Trimming removed 0 bases from V and 4 bases from J, with 10 bases in between. Looked up from germline, CDR1 is MGHRA and CDR2 is YSYEKL. The CDR3 is 14 amino acids. The CDR3 reads CASSQERGRYEQYF. DNA of the CDR3: TGCGCCAGCAGCCAAGAACGGGGGAGGTACGAGCAGTACTTC.